This T cell receptor (beta chain) was sequenced during a study of blood T cell repertoires in COVID-19 (dated by TCRdb to the early 2020s). About the full investigation: Samples covering the acute and convalescent phases of COVID-19 were provided by collaborators in the United States, Italy and Spain. The repertoires were made available in a free public database intended to serve as a resource for research on the immune response to SARS-CoV-2. Samples were obtained from the ongoing ImmuneRACE study (first 160 participants) and from 1,254 subjects provided by 6 global collaborators. Where available, HLA class I and class II types were obtained from metadata supplied by the sample provider rather than from assay-based typing. The sample metadata nearly always contained a de-identified subject ID, COVID-19 status, age in years and sex. The dataset comprised deeply sampled blood TCRbeta repertoires from subjects exposed to, actively infected with, or recovered from COVID-19. The material from the prospective study consisted of cDNA or gDNA derived from T cells, B-cell-depleted T cells, or PBMCs.

Another Seattle source contributed samples from volunteer blood donors who had recovered from COVID-19. The collaborating institutions used their own protocols to collect whole blood in K2EDTA tubes. For TCRbeta analysis, collaborators shipped samples in one of three forms: frozen whole blood, isolated PBMCs, or DNA extracted from either of those sample types. The germline V end is reduced by 4 bases and the J end by 4 bases; junction bases left unmatched: 9. For CDR1 and CDR2, the germline V gene lists SGHRS and YFSETQ. From the cysteine through the phenylalanine, the CDR3 covers 16 amino acids. Of all the DNA, just the CDR3 is kept, 48 bases in frame from base 1. To note about this clone: Its antigen remains unidentified. No base quality values were provided; no much bigger clone lies one nucleotide off.

The research as a whole found: The amount of clinical and demographic metadata varied by source and participant and was provided uncurated.

TCRbeta CDR3 regions were amplified from genomic DNA using the immunoSEQ Assay, a bias-controlled multiplex PCR. As for the original processing: Nucleated cell counts per sample were estimated from amplification of reference gene primers within the assay. To quantify the absolute abundance of each unique TCRbeta CDR3 rearrangement, sequence reads were collapsed and filtered. For each sample, productive Simpson clonality was calculated as the square root of Simpson's diversity index across productive rearrangements. In TCRdb, the immuneACCESS table is reduced to in-frame sequences with V and J assigned. These tables do not hold every clone; where another copy was compared, an unresolved V gene accounts for under half, and the others remain unexplained. V, J and clone size are those of that table, while D and trimming were read from the DNA. The sample includes under 300,000 clones, with 83% observed a single time. The leading ten clones occupy about 4.5% of the sample.

The sequenced sample was peripheral blood. This clonotype originated in a man in his 60s who had recovered from COVID-19. The rearranged chain carries TRBV5-1 and TRBJ2-2; TRBD1 aligns with 8 central bases. The DNA reads TGCGCCAGCAGCCTAGAACAGGGGGTCGGCACCGGGGAGCTGTTTTTT. Its protein reads: CASSLEQGVGTGELFF.